The present entry profiles one TCR beta chain with its context. Source study methods: It was from reference gene primer amplification that nucleated cell counts were estimated. Repertoires were generated with immunoSEQ multiplex PCR, while TCRdb's copy carries only in-frame clones and drops some. V and J calls and clone size follow that table, whereas D and trimming were derived from the DNA. The profile shows around 330,000 clones, around nine tenths of them singletons. The V end lost 5 bases, the J end lost 1 base, and 11 bases lay between the germline ends. Germline loops: CDR1 SGHNT, CDR2 YENEEA. The CDR3 has 15 residues. The data were taken from a study of blood T cell repertoires in COVID-19. On the study more broadly: Acute and convalescent COVID-19 specimens originated in the United States, Italy and Spain. Nucleic acid was either cDNA or gDNA, and it came from T cells, B-cell-depleted T cells, or PBMCs.

This TCR derives from a man aged 60 to 75 who had recovered from COVID-19. The chain uses TRBV11-3 and TRBJ2-2; D perhaps matches TRBD2 (6 bases). Sequences were obtained from PBMCs or T cells enriched from blood (not recorded which). The CDR3 DNA is TGTGCCAGCAGCGACGGAGGGTTGAACACCGGGGAGCTGTTTTTT. This translates into CASSDGGLNTGELFF.